What follows are 2 T cell receptor beta chains derived from one specimen sequenced in a study of blood T cell repertoires in COVID-19. Repertoires were generated with immunoSEQ multiplex PCR, while TCRdb's copy carries only in-frame clones and drops some. This table holds roughly 330,000 clones, about 87% found once. The specimen was peripheral blood. The receptors were sampled from a man younger than 40 with COVID-19, enrolled during active disease.

The rearrangement links TRBV29-1 to TRBJ2-3; D is undetermined. The ends were cut back, 4 bases at V and 5 bases at J, with 4 bases in the middle. This CDR3 has 10 residues. Germline V gene sequence: CDR1 SQVTM, CDR2 ANQGSEA. The CDR3: CSVGGDTQYF. The CDR3 nucleotides read TGCAGCGTTGGAGGAGATACGCAGTATTTT.

This clone has only a few counts. This rearrangement joins TRBV18 to TRBJ2-7, with D maybe TRBD1 (6 bases). V lost 2 bases and J 5 bases, leaving 13 bases between the germline ends. The CDR3 has 14 residues. CDR1 is KGHSH, CDR2 LQKENI, per germline. The CDR3 reads CASSPGGRTNEQYF. The CDR3 nucleotides read TGTGCCAGCTCACCAGGGGGCCGAACTAACGAGCAGTACTTC.